This passage covers 10 T cell receptor beta chains from one sample sequenced in a study of CD8 T cells in ankylosing spondylitis. Findings and caveats of the study: Ankylosing spondylitis blood appeared to carry a characteristic TCR beta motif of several highly homologous variants.

TCRdb recomputed calls from the 5' RACE reads with MiXCR, one row per CDR3 protein. This table has under 550,000 distinct CDR3 sequences, approximately 26% appearing once. No antigen is known for these receptors. Source material: blood, either unsorted or a sorted T cell fraction (not recorded which). The receptors here all came from a male donor with ankylosing spondylitis.

This clonotype was counted only a few times. The chain recombines TRBV6-1 with TRBJ2-7; 8 bases align to TRBD1. This CDR3 has 11 amino acids. Germline assignment: CDR1 MNHNS and CDR2 SASEGT. Trimming at V came to 1 base and at J to 13 bases, leaving 3 bases not matched to a gene. The CDR3 DNA follows: TGTGCCAGCAGTGAAGGGACAGGGATCTACGTC. This gives the protein CASSEGTGIYV.

This chain joins TRBV6-1 and TRBJ2-1; 11 positions match TRBD1. The germline V gene has CDR1 MNHNS and CDR2 SASEGT. This CDR3 region has 14 residues. V shed 5 bases, J shed 8 bases, and the junction held 5 bases outside the gene matches. CDR3 amino acids: CASSIRTGGYEQFF. CDR3 nucleotides: TGTGCCAGCAGTATCCGGACAGGGGGCTATGAGCAGTTCTTC.

This clonotype was found many times. The chain recombines TRBV5-5 with TRBJ1-3; weak D call: TRBD1 (6 bases). Deletions cut 0 bases from V and 0 bases from J, with 7 bases between. This CDR3 contains 15 residues. Germline CDR1 and CDR2: SGHKS and YYEKEE (reference sequence). CDR3: CASSLVGGSGNTIYF. As DNA, the CDR3 is TGTGCCAGCAGCTTGGTAGGGGGCTCTGGAAACACCATATATTTT.

A few counts support this clonotype. This rearrangement joins TRBV5-1 to TRBJ2-1; the match to TRBD2 covers 12 bases. V was clipped by 4 bases and J by 9 bases; unmatched bases: 11. Germline CDR1 is SGHRS and CDR2 is YFSETQ. The CDR3 totals 16 residues. The CDR3 reads CASSPRETSGSLEQFF. Written as DNA, the CDR3 is TGCGCCAGCAGCCCCCGTGAGACTAGCGGGAGCCTTGAGCAGTTCTTC.

This clonotype has only a few counts. V usage is TRBV7-6 and J usage is TRBJ2-7; 11 nucleotides align to TRBD2. Per germline, CDR1 SGHVS and CDR2 FNYEAQ. This CDR3 is built from 15 residues. V was clipped by 3 bases and J by 2 bases; unmatched bases: 3. In DNA, the CDR3 is TGTGCCAGCAGCTTCACTAGCGGGAGCACCTACGAGCAGTACTTC. As protein: CASSFTSGSTYEQYF.

This clonotype was seen ten or more times. This chain uses TRBV29-1 with TRBJ2-2, with D perhaps TRBD2 (6 bases). Germline loops: CDR1 SQVTM, CDR2 ANQGSEA. CDR3 length: 14 amino acids. Trimming took off 4 bases at V and 4 bases at J, with 13 bases between the two ends. CDR3 region: CSVVGTEGTGELFF. CDR3 coding DNA: TGCAGCGTTGTCGGGACGGAGGGCACCGGGGAGCTGTTTTTT.

This chain joins TRBV6-2 or TRBV6-3 and TRBJ2-7, with D maybe TRBD2 (6 bases). Trimming removed 0 bases at V and 7 bases at J, with 13 bases between. The CDR3 contains 14 residues. Germline loops: CDR1 MNHEY, CDR2 SVGEGT. The CDR3: CASSYSRTIREQYF. The CDR3 DNA is TGTGCCAGCAGTTACTCTCGGACTATACGGGAGCAGTACTTC.

This clonotype was detected a few times. The chain carries TRBV20-1 and TRBJ2-6; D is undetermined. Germline V lookup: CDR1 DFQATT, CDR2 SNEGSKA (reference sequence). The CDR3 is 13 amino acids. V was trimmed by 3 bases and J by 2 bases, leaving 5 bases between them. In nucleotides, the CDR3 is TGCAGTGCTAGCGAGACTGGGGCCAACGTCCTGACTTTC. It specifies CSASETGANVLTF.

This clonotype has more than one count but fewer than ten. This chain connects TRBV7-9 to TRBJ2-7; weak D call: TRBD2 (6 bases). CDR3 length: 10 amino acids. Germline V gives CDR1 SEHNR, CDR2 FQNEAQ (reference sequence). CDR3 residues: CASSAIAEWV. The CDR3 DNA reads TGTGCCAGCAGCGCCATAGCGGAGTGGGTC.

This sequence joins TRBV6-1 and TRBJ2-5; D unclear. Per the germline V gene, CDR1 is MNHNS and CDR2 is SASEGT. Trimming cost V 7 bases and J 5 bases, with 11 bases left between them. The CDR3 is 12 residues long. The chain's CDR3 is CASKKGWETQYF. CDR3 bases: TGTGCCAGCAAGAAGGGTTGGGAGACCCAGTACTTC.